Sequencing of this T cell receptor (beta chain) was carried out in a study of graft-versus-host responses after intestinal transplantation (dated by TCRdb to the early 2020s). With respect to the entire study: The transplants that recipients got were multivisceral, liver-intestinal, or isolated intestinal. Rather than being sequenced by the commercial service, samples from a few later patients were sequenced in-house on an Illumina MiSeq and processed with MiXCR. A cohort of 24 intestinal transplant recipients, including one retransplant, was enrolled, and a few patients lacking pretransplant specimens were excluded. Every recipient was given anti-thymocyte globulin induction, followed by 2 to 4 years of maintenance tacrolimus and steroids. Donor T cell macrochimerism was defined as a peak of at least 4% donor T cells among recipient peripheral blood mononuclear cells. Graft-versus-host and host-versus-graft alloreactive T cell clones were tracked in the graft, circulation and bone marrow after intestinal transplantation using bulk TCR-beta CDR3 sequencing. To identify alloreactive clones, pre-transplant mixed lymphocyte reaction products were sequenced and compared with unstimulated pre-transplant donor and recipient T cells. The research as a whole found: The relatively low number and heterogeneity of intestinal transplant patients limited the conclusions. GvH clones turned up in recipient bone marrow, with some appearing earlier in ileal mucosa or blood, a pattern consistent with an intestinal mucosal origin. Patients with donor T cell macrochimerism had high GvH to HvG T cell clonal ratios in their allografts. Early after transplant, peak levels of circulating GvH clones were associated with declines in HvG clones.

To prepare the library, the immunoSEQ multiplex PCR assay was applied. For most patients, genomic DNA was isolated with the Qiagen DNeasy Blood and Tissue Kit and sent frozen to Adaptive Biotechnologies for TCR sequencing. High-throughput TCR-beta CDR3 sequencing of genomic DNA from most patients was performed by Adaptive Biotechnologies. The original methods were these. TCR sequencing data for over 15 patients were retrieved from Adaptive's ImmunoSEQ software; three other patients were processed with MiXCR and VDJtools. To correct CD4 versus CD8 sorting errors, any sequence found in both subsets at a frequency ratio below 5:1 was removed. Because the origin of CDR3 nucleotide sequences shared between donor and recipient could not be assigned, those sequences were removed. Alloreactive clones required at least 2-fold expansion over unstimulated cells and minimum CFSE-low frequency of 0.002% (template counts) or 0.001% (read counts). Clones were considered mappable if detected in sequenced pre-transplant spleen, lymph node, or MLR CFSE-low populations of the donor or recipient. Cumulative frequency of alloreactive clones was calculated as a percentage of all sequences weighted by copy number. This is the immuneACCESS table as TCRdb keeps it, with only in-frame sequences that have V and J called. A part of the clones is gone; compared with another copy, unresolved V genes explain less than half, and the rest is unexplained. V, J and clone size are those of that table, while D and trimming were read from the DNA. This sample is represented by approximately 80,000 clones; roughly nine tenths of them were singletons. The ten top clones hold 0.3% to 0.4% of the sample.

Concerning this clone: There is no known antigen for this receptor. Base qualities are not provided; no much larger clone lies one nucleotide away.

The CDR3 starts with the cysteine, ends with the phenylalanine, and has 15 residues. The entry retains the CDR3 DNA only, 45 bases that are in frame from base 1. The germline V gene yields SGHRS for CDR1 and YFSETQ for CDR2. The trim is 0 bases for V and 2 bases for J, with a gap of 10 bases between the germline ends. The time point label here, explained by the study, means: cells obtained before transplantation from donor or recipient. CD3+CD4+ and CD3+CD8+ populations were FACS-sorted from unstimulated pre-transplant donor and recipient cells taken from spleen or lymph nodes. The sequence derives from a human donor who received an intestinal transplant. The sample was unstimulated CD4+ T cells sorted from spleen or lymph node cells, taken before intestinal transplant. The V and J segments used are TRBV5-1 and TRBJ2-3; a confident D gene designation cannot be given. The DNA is TGCGCCAGCAGCTTGGACAGAGCCCACACAGATACGCAGTATTTT. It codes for CASSLDRAHTDTQYF.